This TCR beta chain was sequenced in a study of human T cells and chemical hapten exposure. Across the study: Mostly female patients had alopecia areata, totalis or universalis. Notes on the study in general: Clustering by CDR3 similarity yielded significantly more large clusters from expanded TCRs than controls.

In the original analysis: Across samples, TCR counts had a median of about 100,000 and ranged from 23,224 to 690,600. A single record per CDR3 protein comes from TCRdb applying MiXCR to the RACE reads. These V and J calls are TCRdb output, not the study's own analysis. Here the sample spans about 340,000 distinct CDR3 sequences, around 7% being singletons. The CDR3 has 17 amino acids. V dropped 5 bases and J dropped 3; count of bases not matched to a gene: 16. The germline V gene encodes CDR1 DFQATT and CDR2 SNEGSKA (reference sequence). On this clonotype: The antigen remains unidentified.

This sample's time point: patch test 1, 2 weeks after DPC sensitization. The treatment denotes: therapeutic diphenylcyclopropenone sensitization with weekly scalp DPC. The sample consisted of whole blood, taken in connection with sensitization to the hapten diphenylcyclopropenone (DPC). V is TRBV20-1 and J is TRBJ2-3; 8 bases line up with TRBD1. The clonotype was recovered from a woman aged 18-35 years with alopecia areata. Some clones in this sample may be carry-over from other donors' samples. The CDR3 region is CSAPVPPGQGGTDTQYF. The CDR3 bases are TGCAGTGCTCCAGTACCCCCTGGACAGGGTGGGACAGATACGCAGTATTTT.